The 20 T cell receptor beta chains reported below all come from one sample, sequenced in a study of low-dose radiotherapy and immunotherapy resistance in tumors (dated by TCRdb to the early 2020s). To make first-strand cDNA, Superscript III was used along with a set of TRAV- and TRBV-specific primers so that both the TCRalpha and TCRbeta chains were covered. TCRs were amplified with Phusion for 15 to 20 PCR cycles, with a constant-region primer paired with the adapter attached to the V primers. In TCRdb, the public reads were trimmed at Q25 with fastp and aligned with MiXCR, with productive beta chains retained. Each CDR3 protein appears once, grouped with its most common genes and DNA. For this sample the table gives roughly 17,000 distinct CDR3 sequences, of which about 70% were detected only once. The biggest ten clones account for 5.5% to 6% of the sample. All receptors come from a human donor with advanced metastatic prostate, ovarian, gallbladder or colorectal cancer (not recorded which). This table probably holds off-target reads from a library built for another chain.

This clonotype occurred a few times. J is TRBJ1-1 and V is TRBV29-1; maybe TRBD1 (5 bases). The V gene lost 4 bases and the J gene lost 1 base, with 10 bases spanning the gap. The CDR3 runs to 13 residues. Germline V gene lookup returns CDR1 SQVTM and CDR2 ANQGSEA. CDR3 in amino acids: CSVGGTENTEAFF. CDR3 bases: TGCAGCGTTGGGGGGACGGAGAACACTGAAGCTTTCTTT.

The rearrangement joins TRBV5-1 to TRBJ2-3; D is ambiguous. Germline CDR1 and CDR2: SGHRS and YFSETQ. The V and J ends lost 0 bases and 3 bases respectively, with 8 bases between them. The CDR3 runs to 14 residues. The DNA for the CDR3 is TGCGCCAGCAGCTTGGGTGACCTGACAGATACGCAGTATTTT. The encoded protein is CASSLGDLTDTQYF.

The chain has TRBV6-2 or TRBV6-3 and TRBJ2-7; TRBD1 matches at 7 bases. Germline-derived CDR1 and CDR2 are MNHEY and SVGEGT. The V and J ends lost 10 bases and 0 bases, in that order; junction bases with no gene match: 9. The length of the CDR3 is 14 residues. The CDR3 region has the DNA TGTGCCACCTCGACAGGGACGAGCTCCTACGAGCAGTACTTC. Amino acid sequence: CATSTGTSSYEQYF.

About this clonotype: One junction end does not reproduce the germline sequence, and a read error may be involved. The V and J genes are TRBV29-1 and TRBJ2-7; tentatively, D is TRBD1 (6 bases). Germline V gene lookup returns CDR1 SQVTM and CDR2 ANQGSEA. The CDR3 consists of 13 residues. The CDR3 nucleotides read TGCAGCGTTTTGGGCAGGGGCTATACTACCCTCAGCTTC. Amino acids: CSVLGRGYTTLSF.

V usage is TRBV28 and J usage is TRBJ2-1; D unclear. Trimming removed 1 base at V and 7 bases at J, with 5 bases between. The V gene's germline CDR1 is MDHEN and CDR2 SYDVKM. The CDR3 totals 12 residues. The DNA for the CDR3 is TGTGCCAGCAGTTTATCCCTTAATGAGCAGTTCTTC. Amino acids: CASSLSLNEQFF.

The chain employs TRBV4-3 and TRBJ2-4; 9 bases align to TRBD1. CDR1 is LGHNA, CDR2 YSLEER, per germline. The CDR3 covers 16 residues. V lost 0 bases, J lost 14 bases, and 14 bases stayed unmatched. The CDR3 sequence: CASSQEPLSGQGLKYF. The CDR3 DNA is TGCGCCAGCAGCCAAGAACCCCTCTCGGGACAGGGTCTTAAGTACTTC.

The rearrangement joins TRBV14 to TRBJ2-2; perhaps TRBD2 as D (6 bases). From germline, CDR1 is SGHDN and CDR2 FVKESK. The germline V and J ends were trimmed by 5 bases and 7 bases, with 14 bases remaining between them. The CDR3 is 14 residues long. The CDR3 DNA is TGTGCCAGCAGCGGGACGGGAGTAGTCGGGGAGCTGTTTTTT. This codes for CASSGTGVVGELFF. Together with reference TRBV14 and TRBJ2-2, the CDR3 gives the full variable domain: EAGVTQFPSHSVIEKGQTVTLRCDPISGHDNLYWYRRVMGKEIKFLLHFVKESKQDESGMPNNRFLAERTGGTYSTLKVQPAELEDSGVYFCASSGTGVVGELFFGEGSRLTVL.

This clonotype was recorded a few times. The CDR3 bases are TGCAGTGCTGGGGACAGTGAAAACATTCAGTACTTC. As protein: CSAGDSENIQYF. The chain has TRBV20-1 and TRBJ2-4; 7 nucleotides agree with TRBD1. The CDR3 sequence is 12 residues long. CDR1 is DFQATT and CDR2 is SNEGSKA in the germline V gene (reference sequence). With V trimmed by 5 bases and J by 5 bases, 3 bases remained unmatched.

V and J are TRBV6-8 and TRBJ1-3, with a weak D call TRBD1 (5 bases). With 5 bases removed from V and 0 bases from J, the gap between germline ends came to 14 bases. Germline-derived CDR1 and CDR2 are MNHGY and SAAAGT. CDR3 length: 16 residues. CDR3 protein: CASSRTWDGSGNTIYF. CDR3 bases: TGTGCCAGCAGTCGAACCTGGGACGGCTCTGGAAACACCATATATTTT.

The chain uses TRBV7-8 and TRBJ1-2; D gene unclear. The CDR3 is made up of 12 amino acids. Deletions cut 1 base from V and 8 bases from J, with 8 bases between. Germline V gene sequence: CDR1 SGHVS, CDR2 FQNEAQ. The CDR3, as DNA: TGTGCCAGCAGCTTAGGGACGTTCGGCTACACCTTC. It encodes CASSLGTFGYTF.

The chain has TRBV21-1 and TRBJ2-3; TRBD1, the table's D call, lacks a check against the DNA. TRBV21-1 is a documented pseudogene. CDR3 length: 16 amino acids. This CDR3 reads CASSKAREKLGDTQYF. The CDR3 DNA sequence: TGTGCCAGCAGCAAAGCTCGGGAAAAACTAGGAGATACGCAGTATTTT.

This chain joins TRBV29-1 and TRBJ1-2; 7 bases agree with TRBD1. The CDR3 length is 13 residues. Germline CDR1 SQVTM, CDR2 ANQGSEA. V was pared by 6 bases and J by 4 bases, with 8 bases of the junction left unmatched. DNA of the CDR3: TGCAGCGTCCGGACAGGTGCATCCTATGGCTACACCTTC. This translates into CSVRTGASYGYTF.

The chain links TRBV28 to TRBJ1-5; no clear D. V shed 3 bases and J shed 4 bases, with 10 bases lying between them. The CDR3 loop spans 14 amino acids. Germline V gene data show CDR1 as MDHEN and CDR2 as SYDVKM. CDR3 region: CASSFLGNNQPQHF. The CDR3 DNA is TGTGCCAGCAGTTTCTTGGGGAATAATCAGCCCCAGCATTTT.

The chain joins TRBV5-1 to TRBJ1-1; D is perhaps TRBD1 (6 bases). The length of the CDR3 is 17 residues. Germline V gene data show CDR1 as SGHRS and CDR2 as YFSETQ. The ends were cut back, 4 bases at V and 0 bases at J, with 19 bases in the middle. Here the CDR3 DNA reads TGCGCCAGCAGCCATCGACAGGAAAATACTATGAACACTGAAGCTTTCTTT. Encoded protein: CASSHRQENTMNTEAFF.

The V and J genes are TRBV28 and TRBJ2-5, with D unresolved. With 8 bases removed from V and 2 bases from J, the gap between germline ends came to 12 bases. The CDR3 extends over 13 amino acids. Germline V gives CDR1 MDHEN, CDR2 SYDVKM. The CDR3 region has the DNA TGTGCCAGCCAAGGCCCTAGGCAAGAGACCCAGTACTTC. Translating it yields CASQGPRQETQYF. Based on the CDR3 plus reference TRBV28 and TRBJ2-5, the full variable domain is DVKVTQSSRYLVKRTGEKVFLECVQDMDHENMFWYRQDPGLGLRLIYFSYDVKMKEKGDIPEGYSVSREKKERFSLILESASTNQTSMYLCASQGPRQETQYFGPGTRLLVL.

This chain connects TRBV28 to TRBJ1-5, with TRBD1 matching over 8 bases. Germline-derived CDR1 and CDR2 are MDHEN and SYDVKM. The CDR3 spans 13 residues. V was clipped by 4 bases and J by 6 bases; unmatched bases: 2. The CDR3 DNA sequence: TGTGCCAGCAGTTGGACAGGGAGTCAGCCCCAGCATTTT. Its protein product is CASSWTGSQPQHF.

This clonotype was seen more than once but under ten times. This rearrangement joins TRBV21-1 to TRBJ2-7. TRBV21-1 is tagged as a pseudogene. The CDR3 is 15 amino acids. This chain's CDR3 is CASSKEWNGDYEQYF. In DNA form, the CDR3 reads TGTGCCAGCAGCAAAGAATGGAACGGAGACTACGAGCAGTACTTC.

CDR3: CSARPGLAGETYEQYF. The CDR3 DNA follows: TGCAGTGCTAGACCGGGACTAGCGGGGGAGACCTACGAGCAGTACTTC. This chain joins TRBV20-1 and TRBJ2-7, with 14 nucleotides matching TRBD2. Germline V gives CDR1 DFQATT, CDR2 SNEGSKA (reference sequence). J lost 2 bases, V lost 2 bases, and 5 bases had no gene match. This CDR3 spans 16 amino acids.

This clonotype was observed a few times. V is TRBV28 and J is TRBJ2-7; no definite D call. Germline-derived CDR1 and CDR2 are MDHEN and SYDVKM. The CDR3 is made up of 14 amino acids. V gave up 2 bases and J gave up 3 bases, with 11 bases separating them. DNA for the CDR3: TGTGCCAGCAGTTTAAGGCAGGTGTTCTACGAGCAGTACTTC. Translation gives CASSLRQVFYEQYF.

The rearrangement uses TRBV12-3 or TRBV12-4 and TRBJ2-7; D possibly corresponds to TRBD1 (6 bases). The CDR3 runs 12 residues. The V end was cut by 7 bases, the J end by 8 bases, with 15 bases between. The CDR3 reads CASTSHRVKQYF. The CDR3 DNA reads TGTGCCAGCACCTCCCACAGGGTTAAGCAGTACTTC.